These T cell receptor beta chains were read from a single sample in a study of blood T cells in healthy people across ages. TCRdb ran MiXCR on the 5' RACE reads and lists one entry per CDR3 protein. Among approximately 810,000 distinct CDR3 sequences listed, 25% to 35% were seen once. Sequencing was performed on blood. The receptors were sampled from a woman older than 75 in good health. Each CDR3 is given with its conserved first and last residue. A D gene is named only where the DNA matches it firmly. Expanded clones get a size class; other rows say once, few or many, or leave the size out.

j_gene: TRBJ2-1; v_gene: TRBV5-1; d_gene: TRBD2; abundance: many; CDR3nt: TGCGCCAGCAGCATCGGACTAGTTAAAAATGAGCAGTTCTTC; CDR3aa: CASSIGLVKNEQFF
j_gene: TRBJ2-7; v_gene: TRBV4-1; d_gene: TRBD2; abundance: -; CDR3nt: TGCGCCAGCAGCCATCTAGCGGGAGGCTACGAGCAGTACTTC; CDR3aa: CASSHLAGGYEQYF
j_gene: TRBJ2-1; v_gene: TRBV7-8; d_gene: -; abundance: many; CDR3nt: TGTGCCAGCAGCTTCGTGCGGAGGGATGAGCAGTTCTTC; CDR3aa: CASSFVRRDEQFF
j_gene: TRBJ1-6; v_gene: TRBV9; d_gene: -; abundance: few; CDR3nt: TGTGCCAGCAGCGTAGACGGGGGCGATTCACCCCTCCACTTT; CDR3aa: CASSVDGGDSPLHF
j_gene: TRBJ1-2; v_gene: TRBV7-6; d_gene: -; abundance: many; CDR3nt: TGTGCCAGCAGCTTAGAGGGAATTGACTATGGCTACACCTTC; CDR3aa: CASSLEGIDYGYTF
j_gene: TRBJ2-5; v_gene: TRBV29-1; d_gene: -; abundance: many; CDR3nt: TGCAGCGTTGAAAAGGAACAGGTCTTAGAGACCCAGTACTTC; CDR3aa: CSVEKEQVLETQYF
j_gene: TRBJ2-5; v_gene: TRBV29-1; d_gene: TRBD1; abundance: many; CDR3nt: TGCAGCCTAAGACAGGGGAGGGAGACCCAGTACTTC; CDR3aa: CSLRQGRETQYF
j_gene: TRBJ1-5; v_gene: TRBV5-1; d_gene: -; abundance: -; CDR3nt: TGCGCCAGCAGCTACGGTGGGGCCAGCAATCAGCCCCAGCATTTT; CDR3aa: CASSYGGASNQPQHF
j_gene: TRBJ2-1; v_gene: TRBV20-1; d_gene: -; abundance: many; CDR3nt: TGCAGTGCTAGAGATGGCCACAATGAGCAGTTCTTC; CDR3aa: CSARDGHNEQFF
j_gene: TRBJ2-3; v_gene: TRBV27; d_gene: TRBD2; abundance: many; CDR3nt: TGTGCCAGCACCTCCTTAGCGGGGGGGCAGGATACGCAGTATTTT; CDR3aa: CASTSLAGGQDTQYF
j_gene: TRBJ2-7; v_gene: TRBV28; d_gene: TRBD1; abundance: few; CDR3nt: TGTGCCAGCGGGACGCCTCTTGACAGGGGTGACGAGCAGTACTTC; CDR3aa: CASGTPLDRGDEQYF
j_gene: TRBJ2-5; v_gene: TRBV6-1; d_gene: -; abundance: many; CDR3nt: TGTGCCAGCAGTGGCTACAGGAAATTCGAGACCCAGTACTTC; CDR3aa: CASSGYRKFETQYF
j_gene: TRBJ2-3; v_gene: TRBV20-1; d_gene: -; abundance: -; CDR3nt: TGCAGTGCTAGAGATATGCTGCGTAGCACAGATACGCAGTATTTT; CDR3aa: CSARDMLRSTDTQYF
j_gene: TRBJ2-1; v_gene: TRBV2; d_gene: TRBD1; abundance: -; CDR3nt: TGTGCCATCAGTGCGGGACAGGGTATCTACAATGAGCAGTTCTTC; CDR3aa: CAISAGQGIYNEQFF
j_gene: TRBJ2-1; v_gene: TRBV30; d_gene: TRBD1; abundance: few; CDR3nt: TGTGCCTGGAGTGTAAGGACAGGCAATGAGCAGTTCTTC; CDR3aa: CAWSVRTGNEQFF
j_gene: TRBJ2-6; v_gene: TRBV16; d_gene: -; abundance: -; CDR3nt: TGTGCCAGCAGCCGCCTGGCCTCTGGGGCCAACGTCCTGACTTTC; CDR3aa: CASSRLASGANVLTF
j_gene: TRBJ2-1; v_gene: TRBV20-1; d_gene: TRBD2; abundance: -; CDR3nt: TGCAGTGCTAGGGGCGGGGGGGCCGCAAATGAGCAGTTCTTC; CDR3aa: CSARGGGAANEQFF
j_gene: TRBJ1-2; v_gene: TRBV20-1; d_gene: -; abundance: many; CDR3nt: TGCAGTGCTAGAGAACCCCCAGGAAACTATGGCTACACCTTC; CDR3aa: CSAREPPGNYGYTF
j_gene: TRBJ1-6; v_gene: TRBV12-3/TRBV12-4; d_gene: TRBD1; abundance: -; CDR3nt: TGTGCCAGCGGGGACAGGGTGGGCTCACCCCTCCACTTT; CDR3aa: CASGDRVGSPLHF
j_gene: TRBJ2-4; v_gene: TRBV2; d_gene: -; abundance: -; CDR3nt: TGTGCCAGCAGTGAACTAAGCCCCTCCCCGCGGAGACAGTACTTC; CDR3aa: CASSELSPSPRRQYF
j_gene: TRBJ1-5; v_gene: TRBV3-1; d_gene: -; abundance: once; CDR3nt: TGTGCCAGCAGCCAGAACAGGAATCAGCCCCAGCATTTT; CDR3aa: CASSQNRNQPQHF
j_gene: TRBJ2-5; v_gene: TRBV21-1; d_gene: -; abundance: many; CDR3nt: TGTGCCAGCAGCACCCGGGACAGGGAAGAGACCCAGTACTTC; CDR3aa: CASSTRDREETQYF
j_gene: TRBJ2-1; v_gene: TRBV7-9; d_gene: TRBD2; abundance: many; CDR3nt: TGTGCCAGCAGCTCCCCCTACACCTCTCTCGCGGGGGGATTAAATGAGCAGTTCTTC; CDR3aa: CASSSPYTSLAGGLNEQFF
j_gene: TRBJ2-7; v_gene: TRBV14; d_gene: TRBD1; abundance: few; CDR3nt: TGTGCCAGCAGCCCCTTCCTGGGACAGGGGGGGACCTACGAGCAGTACTTC; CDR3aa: CASSPFLGQGGTYEQYF
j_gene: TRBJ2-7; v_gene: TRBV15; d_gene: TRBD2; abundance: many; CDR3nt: TGTGCCACCAGCGGAGATAGAGCGGGGGGGGAATACGAGCAGTACTTC; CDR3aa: CATSGDRAGGEYEQYF
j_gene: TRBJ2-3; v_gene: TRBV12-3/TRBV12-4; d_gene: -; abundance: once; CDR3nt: TGTGCCAGCAATCTAGGAGTGAGAGCAGATACGGAGTATTTT; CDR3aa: CASNLGVRADTEYF
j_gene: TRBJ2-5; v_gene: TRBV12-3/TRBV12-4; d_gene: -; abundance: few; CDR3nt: TGTGCCAGCCAAACCGGGGGGCCGACCTACAATGAGCAGTACTTC; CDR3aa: CASQTGGPTYNEQYF
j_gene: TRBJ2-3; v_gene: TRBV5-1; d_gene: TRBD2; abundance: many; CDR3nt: TGCGCCAGCAGCGTCACCCGACTAGCGGGGGATAGCACAGATACGCAGTATTTT; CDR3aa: CASSVTRLAGDSTDTQYF
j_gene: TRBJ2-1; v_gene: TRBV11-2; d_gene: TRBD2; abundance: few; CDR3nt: TGTGCCACGGGACTAGGGAATGGGCAGTTCTTC; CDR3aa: CATGLGNGQFF
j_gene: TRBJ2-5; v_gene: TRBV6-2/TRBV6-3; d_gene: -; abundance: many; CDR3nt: TGTGCCGGGGCCCCCCGGAGGACGGAGACCCAGTACTTC; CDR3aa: CAGAPRRTETQYF
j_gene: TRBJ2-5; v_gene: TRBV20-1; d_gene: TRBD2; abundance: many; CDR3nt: TGCAGTGCTAGAGGGACTAGCGGGTCTGACTACGTTGAAGAGACCCAGTACTTC; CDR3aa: CSARGTSGSDYVEETQYF
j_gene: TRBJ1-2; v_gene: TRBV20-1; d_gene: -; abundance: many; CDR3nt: TGCAGTGCTAGTAACCGGGACAAGAGATATGGCTACACCTTC; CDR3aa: CSASNRDKRYGYTF
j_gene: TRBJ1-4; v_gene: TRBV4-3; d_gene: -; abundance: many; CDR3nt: TGCGCCAGCAGCCACGGCGCCCCAGGGGATAATGAAAAACTGTTTTTT; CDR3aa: CASSHGAPGDNEKLFF
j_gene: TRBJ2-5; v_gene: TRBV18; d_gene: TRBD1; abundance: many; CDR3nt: TGTGCCAGCGCCCGGACAGGGCGGGAAGAGACCCAGTACTTC; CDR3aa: CASARTGREETQYF
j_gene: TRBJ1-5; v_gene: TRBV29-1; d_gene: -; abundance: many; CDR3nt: TGCAGCGTTATCTGGACGGCGTCTGATAGCAATCAGCCCCAGCATTTT; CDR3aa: CSVIWTASDSNQPQHF
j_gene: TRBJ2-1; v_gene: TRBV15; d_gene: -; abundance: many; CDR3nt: TGTGCCACCAGCAGAGATTATGTGGCAGGGGCTTACAATGAGCAGTTCTTC; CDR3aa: CATSRDYVAGAYNEQFF
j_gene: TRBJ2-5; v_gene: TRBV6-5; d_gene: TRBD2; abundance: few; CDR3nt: TGTGCCAGCAGCCAAGTCTCCGGGGCGGGGGGAGAGACCCAGTACTTC; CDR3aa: CASSQVSGAGGETQYF
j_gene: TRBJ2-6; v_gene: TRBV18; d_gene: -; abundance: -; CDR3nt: TGTGCCAGCTCACCCAGGGCGGCCGGTAACTCTGGGGCCAACGTCCTGACTTTC; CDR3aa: CASSPRAAGNSGANVLTF
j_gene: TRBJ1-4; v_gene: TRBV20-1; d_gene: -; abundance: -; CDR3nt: TGCAGTGCTGACCGGGACGGTAATGAAAAACTGTTTTTT; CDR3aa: CSADRDGNEKLFF
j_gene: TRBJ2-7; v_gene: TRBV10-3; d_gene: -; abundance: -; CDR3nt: TGTGCCATCAGTGAGTCGGTAGAGCAGTACTTC; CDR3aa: CAISESVEQYF
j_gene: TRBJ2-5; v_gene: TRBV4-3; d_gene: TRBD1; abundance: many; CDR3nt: TGCGCCAGCAGCCGCAATCACAGGGGTGAGACCCAGTACTTC; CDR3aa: CASSRNHRGETQYF
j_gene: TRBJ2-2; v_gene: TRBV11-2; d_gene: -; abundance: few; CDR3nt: TGTGCCAGTAGTTGGGGGGGCAGGGGGCATGGAAACACCGGGGAGCTGTTTTTT; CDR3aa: CASSWGGRGHGNTGELFF
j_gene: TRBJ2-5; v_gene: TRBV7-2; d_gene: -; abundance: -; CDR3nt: TGTGCCAGCCAAGGGGCTAGATGGTGGGAGACCCAGTACTTC; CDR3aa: CASQGARWWETQYF
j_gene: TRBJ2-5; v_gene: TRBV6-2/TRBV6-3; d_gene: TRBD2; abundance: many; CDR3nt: TGTGCCAGCACCGAATCGGGACTAGCATTTGCAGAGACCCAGTACTTC; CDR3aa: CASTESGLAFAETQYF
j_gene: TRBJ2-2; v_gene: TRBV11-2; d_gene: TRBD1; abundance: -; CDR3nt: TGTGCCAGCAGCCCGGGGGACAGGTGGGCCGGGGAGCTGTTTTTT; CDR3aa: CASSPGDRWAGELFF
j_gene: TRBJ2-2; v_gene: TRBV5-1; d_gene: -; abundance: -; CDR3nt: TGCGCCAGCAGCTTGGATCCGGGCACCGGGGAGCTGTTTTTT; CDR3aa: CASSLDPGTGELFF
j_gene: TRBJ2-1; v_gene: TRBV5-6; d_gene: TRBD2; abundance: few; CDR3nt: TGTGCCGGCAGCTTGACCAGCGGGGGACTTTACGAGCAGTTCTTC; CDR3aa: CAGSLTSGGLYEQFF
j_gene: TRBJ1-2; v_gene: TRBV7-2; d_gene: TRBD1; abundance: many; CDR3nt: TGTGCCAGCAGCCTTATGATGGGACAGAACTATGGCTACACCTTC; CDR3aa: CASSLMMGQNYGYTF
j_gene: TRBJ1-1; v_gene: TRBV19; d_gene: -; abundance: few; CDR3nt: TGTGCCAGTAGCCCAACGGCCTCCACTGAAGCTTTCTTT; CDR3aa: CASSPTASTEAFF
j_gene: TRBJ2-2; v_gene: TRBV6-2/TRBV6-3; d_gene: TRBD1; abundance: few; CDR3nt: TGTGCCAGCAAAACGACAGGGGGCACCGGGGAGCTGTTTTTT; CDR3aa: CASKTTGGTGELFF
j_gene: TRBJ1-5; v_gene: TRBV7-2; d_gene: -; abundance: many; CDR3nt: TGTGCCAGCAGCTTACATATAGGGGGCAATCAGCCCCAGCATTTT; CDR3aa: CASSLHIGGNQPQHF
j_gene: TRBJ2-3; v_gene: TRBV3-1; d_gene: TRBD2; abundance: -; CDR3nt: TGTGCCAGCAGCCAAAATCTCCCGGGACTAGGTACAGATACGCAGTATTTT; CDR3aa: CASSQNLPGLGTDTQYF
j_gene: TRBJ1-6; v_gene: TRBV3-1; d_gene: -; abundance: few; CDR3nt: TGTGCCAGCAGCCTCCGAGGTACAGGGAAGTCAAGGGAGGGATCACCCCTCCACTTT; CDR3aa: CASSLRGTGKSREGSPLHF
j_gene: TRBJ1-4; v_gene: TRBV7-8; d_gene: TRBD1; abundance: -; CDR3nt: TGTGCCAGCAGCTTCAGGGCAGGGGGTGAAAAACTGTTTTTT; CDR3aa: CASSFRAGGEKLFF